This is a list of T cell receptor beta chains from one sample in a study of T cell responses to AZD1222 COVID-19 vaccine. Using immunoSEQ multiplex PCR, the repertoire was profiled, and TCRdb retains in-frame clones only, with some absent. The table shows more than 150,000 clones, with roughly 88% occurring only once. This sample comprised peripheral blood, obtained on day 0 of AZD1222 vaccination. The receptor source for this set is an adult in good health. Each CDR3 is given without its conserved first and last residue. Clone size, where shown, is once, few, many, or a class for clones that have expanded.

clone size,V gene,J gene,CDR3 protein
NA,TRBV11-2,TRBJ2-5,ASSLVAGRLQETQY
once,TRBV15,TRBJ2-1,ATSGNRWAEQF
NA,TRBV5-5,TRBJ1-1,ASSWDTATEAF
NA,TRBV6-4,TRBJ1-1,ASTYREGDTEAF
NA,TRBV18,TRBJ1-6,ASSPRRTAEYTRYNSPLH
NA,TRBV3-1/TRBV3-2,TRBJ1-5,ASSQDLGSREPQH
NA,TRBV19,TRBJ1-2,ASSIDLSGLSGDYGYT
NA,TRBV7-2,TRBJ2-3,ASTFQGVTDTQY
NA,TRBV27,TRBJ1-3,ASSAAKFSGNTIY
NA,TRBV9,TRBJ1-1,ASSAAIGVAEAF
NA,TRBV11-2,TRBJ1-2,ASSADRTYGYT
NA,TRBV7-9,TRBJ2-4,ASSLVLTRGGKNIQY
NA,TRBV7-2,TRBJ2-4,ASSPPGAKNIQY
NA,TRBV7-2,TRBJ2-4,ASMTGRDIQY
few,TRBV7-3,TRBJ2-1,ASSFLGTGDSEQF
NA,TRBV7-9,TRBJ1-5,ASSLQGLQNQPQH
NA,TRBV19,TRBJ2-1,ASRTLNEQF
NA,TRBV5-1,TRBJ2-1,ASSLDGTSSYNEQF
NA,TRBV28,TRBJ2-7,ASSYRGLLFYEQY
NA,TRBV11-1,TRBJ1-1,ASSLLGQGAGTEAF
few,TRBV11-2,TRBJ2-5,ASSFSGTPKETQY
NA,TRBV5-1,TRBJ2-1,ASSDLTSGRAPDEQF
NA,TRBV5-1,TRBJ2-3,ASSRGSGRLSTDTQY
NA,TRBV9,TRBJ2-1,ASSVEPRPYNEQF
NA,TRBV6-5,TRBJ1-1,ASLRTENTEAF
NA,TRBV19,TRBJ1-1,ASSLETGGPEAF
NA,TRBV30,TRBJ1-1,AWSVVPGGVRVSRSAF
NA,TRBV19,TRBJ2-5,ASSRGGIPLKTQY
NA,TRBV19,TRBJ1-1,ASSIAGQTEAF
NA,TRBV6-5,TRBJ2-3,ASSYGQGTDTQY
NA,TRBV25-1,TRBJ2-3,ASSNETGGTDTQY
few,TRBV5-1,TRBJ1-1,ASRTRDSNTEAF
NA,TRBV5-4,TRBJ2-3,ASSLGRSALIDTQY
NA,TRBV5-6,TRBJ1-6,ASSLDARTNSPLH
NA,TRBV30,TRBJ2-2,AWSGQGAVNTGELF
NA,TRBV25-1,TRBJ1-3,ASSRGGRHTIY
NA,TRBV30,TRBJ1-2,AWVLGAGNYGYT
once,TRBV15,TRBJ1-2,ATSRDSYGYT
NA,TRBV5-8,TRBJ2-2,ASIPGGQHTGELF
NA,TRBV7-6,TRBJ1-1,ASSLSRGENTEAF
NA,TRBV4-2,TRBJ1-3,ASSQGPARTGNTIY
NA,TRBV10-3,TRBJ1-3,AISESDSSGNTIY
NA,TRBV7-3,TRBJ2-1,ASSLSTGGAGEQF
NA,TRBV9,TRBJ1-6,ASSVERDSPLH
NA,TRBV5-6,TRBJ2-5,ASSLLGLAGEETQY
NA,TRBV15,TRBJ1-4,ATSRDPTGLNEKLF